This entry lists 26 T cell receptor beta chains sequenced from one sample in a study of shared clonotypes between healthy human individuals. Sequencing used immunoSEQ multiplex PCR; TCRdb keeps in-frame clones, though not all of them. The sample shows roughly 770,000 clones, 96% of them seen only once. The naive CD8 population came from CD45RO-negative cells selected for CCR7, without terminally differentiated effector memory CD45RA+ cells. The sequenced material came from naive CD8+ T cells sorted from blood. These receptors originate from a man aged 30 to 39 in good health.

This rearrangement joins TRBV28 to TRBJ2-1; no clear D gene. The germline V gene has CDR1 MDHEN and CDR2 SYDVKM. Trimming cost V 3 bases and J 1 base, with 19 bases left between them. There are 18 residues in the CDR3. CDR3 DNA sequence: TGTGCCAGCAGTTTCCCCTCGCTCCCAGTACCGTCCTACAATGAGCAGTTCTTC. Residues: CASSFPSLPVPSYNEQFF.

The chain recombines TRBV29-1 with TRBJ2-7; perhaps TRBD1 as D (6 bases). The V end lost 1 base, the J end lost 2 bases, and 15 bases lay between the germline ends. Germline V gene data show CDR1 as SQVTM and CDR2 as ANQGSEA. The length of the CDR3 is 15 residues. CDR3 bases: TGCAGCGTTGAAGCATCGACAGGAGAAACCTACGAGCAGTACTTC. It translates to CSVEASTGETYEQYF.

In its sample, this clone was seen once. The chain employs TRBV7-9 and TRBJ2-7; D might be TRBD2 (6 bases). The CDR3 loop spans 15 amino acids. V lost 5 bases, J lost 0 bases, and 14 bases lay in between. Germline V gene sequence: CDR1 SEHNR, CDR2 FQNEAQ (reference sequence). The CDR3 nucleotides are TGTGCCAGCAGCCCCCGGGACTTCAGCTCCTACGAGCAGTACTTC. It encodes CASSPRDFSSYEQYF.

The V gene is TRBV14, the J gene TRBJ2-7, with TRBD1 matching 7 bases. J gave up 3 bases and V 1 base, and 6 bases lay outside the gene matches. The CDR3 consists of 15 residues. The germline V gene encodes CDR1 SGHDN and CDR2 FVKESK. For the CDR3, the DNA is TGTGCCAGCAGCCAAGGCACAGGGGAGTTCTACGAGCAGTACTTC. It specifies CASSQGTGEFYEQYF.

V gene TRBV7-9 combines with J gene TRBJ1-1; D gene ambiguous. In germline, CDR1 is SEHNR, CDR2 FQNEAQ (reference sequence). V was trimmed by 5 bases and J by 1 base, leaving 20 bases between them. The CDR3 length is 17 residues. The CDR3: CASSPVAVRASNTEAFF. The CDR3 nucleotides are TGTGCCAGCAGCCCGGTGGCAGTGAGGGCCTCGAACACTGAAGCTTTCTTT.

This sequence joins TRBV13 and TRBJ1-4, with a weak D call TRBD1 (5 bases). The CDR3 spans 15 residues. The germline gives CDR1 PRHDT, CDR2 FYEKMQ (reference sequence). With 6 bases removed from V and 5 bases from J, the gap between germline ends came to 16 bases. CDR3 DNA sequence: TGTGCCAGCAGGATAACCGGGACCCCGAATGAAAAACTGTTTTTT. Translated, it gives CASRITGTPNEKLFF. Based on the CDR3 plus reference TRBV13 and TRBJ1-4, the full variable domain is AAGVIQSPRHLIKEKRETATLKCYPIPRHDTVYWYQQGPGQDPQFLISFYEKMQSDKGSIPDRFSAQQFSDYHSELNMSSLELGDSALYFCASRITGTPNEKLFFGSGTQLSVL.

This chain joins TRBV28 and TRBJ1-1; D is perhaps TRBD1 (5 bases). Germline-derived CDR1 and CDR2 are MDHEN and SYDVKM. This CDR3 is built from 14 residues. V lost 3 bases and J lost 4, with 12 bases in between. CDR3 sequence: CASSFDLRGTEAFF. CDR3 bases: TGTGCCAGCAGTTTTGATCTAAGGGGCACTGAAGCTTTCTTT.

V usage is TRBV21-1 and J usage is TRBJ2-3; TRBD2, as called in the table, went unchecked against the DNA. TRBV21-1 is a pseudogene. The CDR3 runs to 16 residues. The CDR3 sequence is CASSKENGWFTDTQYF. The CDR3 bases are TGTGCCAGCAGCAAAGAGAACGGGTGGTTTACAGATACGCAGTATTTT.

This clone was picked up one time. The rearrangement uses TRBV5-1 and TRBJ2-7, with D possibly being TRBD2 (6 bases). This CDR3 is 14 amino acids long. CDR1 and CDR2 from the germline V gene are SGHRS and YFSETQ. V was cut by 3 bases and J by 2 bases, with 12 bases left in between. The CDR3 reads CASSSWGETYEQYF. CDR3 nucleotide sequence: TGCGCCAGCAGCTCTTGGGGGGAAACCTACGAGCAGTACTTC.

J is TRBJ1-2 and V is TRBV10-3; TRBD1 matches 8 bases. The CDR3 totals 16 residues. The germline CDR1 and CDR2 sequences are ENHRY and SYGVKD. V was clipped by 6 bases and J by 4 bases; unmatched bases: 13. The CDR3 coding sequence is TGTGCCATCAGCCCTCTCCCCGACAGGGGAAGCTATGGCTACACCTTC. This codes for CAISPLPDRGSYGYTF.

In its sample, this clone was seen once. The chain uses TRBV27 and TRBJ2-7; D uncertain. The CDR3 has 12 amino acids. Looked up from germline, CDR1 is MNHEY and CDR2 is SMNVEV (reference sequence). The CDR3 loop is CGTQKGPGEQYF. Here the CDR3 DNA reads TGTGGAACTCAGAAGGGCCCGGGCGAGCAGTACTTC.

V gene TRBV7-8 combines with J gene TRBJ1-2; the D gene is possibly TRBD1 (5 bases). Germline V CDR1 and CDR2: SGHVS, FQNEAQ. The CDR3 runs 15 residues. The V gene lost 4 bases and the J gene lost 1 base, with 13 bases spanning the gap. The CDR3 loop is CASSSETAFNYGYTF. CDR3 in DNA: TGTGCCAGCAGCTCCGAGACAGCGTTTAACTATGGCTACACCTTC.

The CDR3 sequence: CSVGDTNTGELFF. In DNA form, the CDR3 reads TGCAGCGTTGGGGACACGAACACCGGGGAGCTGTTTTTT. This rearrangement joins TRBV29-1 to TRBJ2-2; possible D gene TRBD1, 6 bases. CDR3 length: 13 amino acids. V lost 4 bases and J 0 bases, leaving 6 bases between the germline ends. The germline gives CDR1 SQVTM, CDR2 ANQGSEA.

The CDR3 DNA reads as TGTGCCAGCAGTTTGGGACTCGGGGGTGGGGAGCTGTTTTTT. Its translation is CASSLGLGGGELFF. This chain joins TRBV27 and TRBJ2-2, with D possibly matching TRBD2 (6 bases). Germline V gives CDR1 MNHEY, CDR2 SMNVEV (reference sequence). This CDR3 has 14 amino acids. Trimming shortened V by 3 bases and J by 8 bases, and 13 bases separated the two germline ends.

The genes are TRBV7-6 and TRBJ2-3, with D perhaps assigned TRBD1 or TRBD2 (5 bases each). The CDR3 is made up of 19 amino acids. Germline V gives CDR1 SGHVS, CDR2 FNYEAQ. Trimming took off 0 bases at V and 2 bases at J, with 21 bases between the two ends. CDR3 loop: CASSLAWIGKGTITDTQYF. The CDR3 nucleotides are TGTGCCAGCAGCTTAGCGTGGATTGGAAAGGGGACGATCACAGATACGCAGTATTTT. Combining the CDR3 with reference TRBV7-6 and TRBJ2-3 gives the whole variable domain GAGVSQSPRYKVTKRGQDVALRCDPISGHVSLYWYRQALGQGPEFLTYFNYEAQQDKSGLPNDRFSAERPEGSISTLTIQRTEQRDSAMYRCASSLAWIGKGTITDTQYFGPGTRLTVL.

The chain links TRBV4-3 to TRBJ1-4; D gene ambiguous. Germline V lookup: CDR1 LGHNA, CDR2 YSLEER. With 0 bases removed from V and 0 bases from J, the gap between germline ends came to 5 bases. This CDR3 comprises 15 residues. CDR3 coding DNA: TGCGCCAGCAGCCAAGACAGTTCAACTAATGAAAAACTGTTTTTT. It encodes CASSQDSSTNEKLFF.

CDR3 sequence: CASSLVGLLNTEAFF. In DNA, the CDR3 is TGTGCCAGCAGCTTGGTTGGGCTACTGAACACTGAAGCTTTCTTT. The gene calls are TRBV5-6 and TRBJ1-1; D remains unclear. The germline V gene has CDR1 SGHDT and CDR2 YYEEEE. The CDR3 loop spans 15 amino acids. The V end was cut by 0 bases, the J end by 0 bases, with 9 bases between.

Here the CDR3 reads CASRNSQSIGHNEQFF. CDR3 DNA: TGTGCCAGCAGAAATTCCCAATCTATCGGCCACAATGAGCAGTTCTTC. V gene TRBV27 combines with J gene TRBJ2-1; D gene uncertain. CDR3 length equals 16 residues. The germline V gene encodes CDR1 MNHEY and CDR2 SMNVEV (reference sequence). V lost 6 bases and J lost 5, with 20 bases in between.

A remark on this clone: Distinct nucleotide sequences in the sample also encode this CDR3. The chain joins TRBV27 to TRBJ2-7; TRBD2 matches at 7 bases. CDR1 and CDR2 from the germline V gene are MNHEY and SMNVEV (reference sequence). The CDR3 loop spans 14 amino acids. The V and J ends lost 3 bases and 0 bases, in that order; junction bases with no gene match: 2. CDR3 sequence: CASSFGRSSYEQYF. The CDR3 DNA follows: TGTGCCAGCAGTTTCGGGAGGAGCTCCTACGAGCAGTACTTC.

About this clone: The sample carries other DNA sequences with the same CDR3. CDR3 sequence (DNA): TGTGCCAGCAGTTTAGGAGGGGTAGAGCAGTACTTC. This gives the protein CASSLGGVEQYF. The rearrangement joins TRBV27 to TRBJ2-7; possible D gene TRBD2, 6 bases. V lost 2 bases, J lost 7 bases, and 9 bases lay in between. Germline V gene sequence: CDR1 MNHEY, CDR2 SMNVEV (reference sequence). This CDR3 has 12 residues.

This clone appeared once. The chain links TRBV5-1 to TRBJ2-7, with 9 bases that match TRBD2. CDR3 length: 15 amino acids. J lost 4 bases, V lost 0 bases, and 5 bases had no gene match. Germline lookup yields CDR1 SGHRS and CDR2 YFSETQ. The CDR3 sequence: CASSLEVAGVYEQYF. The CDR3 DNA follows: TGCGCCAGCAGCTTGGAAGTAGCGGGAGTTTACGAGCAGTACTTC.

The gene calls are TRBV4-2 and TRBJ1-4, with D tentatively TRBD1 (6 bases). Trimming shortened V by 1 base and J by 3 bases, and 9 bases separated the two germline ends. The length of the CDR3 is 15 residues. Germline loops: CDR1 LGHNA, CDR2 YNFKEQ. CDR3 nucleotide sequence: TGTGCCAGCAGCCAAGTGGACAGATCTAATGAAAAACTGTTTTTT. It encodes CASSQVDRSNEKLFF.

J is TRBJ1-1 and V is TRBV5-1; D may be TRBD1 (6 bases). Trimming removed 3 bases from V and 4 bases from J, with 19 bases in between. This CDR3 is built from 16 residues. Germline CDR1 reads SGHRS; CDR2 reads YFSETQ. CDR3 loop: CASSSPGASRSTEAFF. The CDR3 DNA sequence: TGCGCCAGCAGCTCCCCAGGGGCCTCCAGGAGCACTGAAGCTTTCTTT.

The chain combines TRBV9 with TRBJ2-3, with D possibly TRBD2 on 6 matching bases. Germline CDR1 SGDLS, CDR2 YYNGEE. The CDR3 is made up of 16 amino acids. Trimming shortened V by 0 bases and J by 4 bases, and 15 bases separated the two germline ends. CDR3 DNA sequence: TGTGCCAGCAGCGTAGGTGGTGGCGGGACTTCAGATACGCAGTATTTT. It translates to CASSVGGGGTSDTQYF.

This clone was counted a single time. The chain employs TRBV27 and TRBJ2-1, with 7 bases lining up with TRBD2. Germline values: CDR1 MNHEY, CDR2 SMNVEV (reference sequence). V shed 6 bases, J shed 2 bases, and the junction held 13 bases outside the gene matches. CDR3 length: 17 residues. The CDR3: CASRVGSGGETYNEQFF. CDR3 DNA sequence: TGTGCCAGCAGGGTAGGGTCGGGAGGAGAAACCTACAATGAGCAGTTCTTC.

As regards this clone: This sample also contains other DNA sequences that code for the same CDR3. The genes are TRBV27 and TRBJ2-7, with 7 bases lining up with TRBD2. Germline trimming cut 3 bases from V and 4 bases from J; bases unmatched to any gene: 6. CDR3 size: 14 residues. Germline V gene lookup returns CDR1 MNHEY and CDR2 SMNVEV (reference sequence). The CDR3 region has the DNA TGTGCCAGCAGTTTGGGAGGGCCCCCTTACGAGCAGTACTTC. The encoded protein is CASSLGGPPYEQYF.